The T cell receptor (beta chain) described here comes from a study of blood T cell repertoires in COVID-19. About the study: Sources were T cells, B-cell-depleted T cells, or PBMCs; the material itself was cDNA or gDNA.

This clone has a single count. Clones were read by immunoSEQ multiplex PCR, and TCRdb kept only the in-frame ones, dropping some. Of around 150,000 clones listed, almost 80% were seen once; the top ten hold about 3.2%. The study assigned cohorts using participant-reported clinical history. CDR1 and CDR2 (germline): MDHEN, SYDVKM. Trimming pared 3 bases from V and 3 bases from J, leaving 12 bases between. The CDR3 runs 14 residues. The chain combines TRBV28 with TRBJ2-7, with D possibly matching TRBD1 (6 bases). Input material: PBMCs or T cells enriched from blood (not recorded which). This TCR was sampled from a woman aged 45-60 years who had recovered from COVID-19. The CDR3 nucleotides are TGTGCCAGCAGTTTTTTTGAGGGGGTCTACGAGCAGTACTTC. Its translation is CASSFFEGVYEQYF.